This T cell receptor beta chain was captured by sequencing in a study of OX40 agonist ivuxolimab in advanced cancers. About the study: Patients receiving dose escalation had hepatocellular carcinoma, melanoma, renal cell or head and neck cancer.

This clone was seen more than once but under ten times. Here immunoSEQ multiplex PCR was the method, and the copy in TCRdb shows in-frame clones only, minus some. The top ten hold about 0.5% of the sample, which has about 110,000 clones, less than 95% seen once. From germline, CDR1 is SNHLY and CDR2 FYNNEI. The CDR3 contains 21 residues. The junction had 16 bases not matched to a gene; V was cut back by 5 bases and J by 0 bases. The V and J genes are TRBV2 and TRBJ2-1; 13 positions agree with TRBD2. The clonotype comes from an adult with an advanced solid tumor such as melanoma, head and neck, liver or kidney cancer. The sample here was CD4+ or CD8+ T cells sorted from blood, taken in a trial of the OX40 agonist ivuxolimab. CDR3 in DNA: TGTGCCAGCAGTCGACCTAGACTAGCGGGGGGCTATACTGCCTCCTACAATGAGCAGTTCTTC. It specifies CASSRPRLAGGYTASYNEQFF.